The T cell receptor beta chain described here comes from a study of shared clonotypes between healthy human individuals. As for the study in general: The donor group consisted of a couple of women and a few men, aged 18 to 49. The study's findings and limits: Generation probabilities of non-shared clonotypes were lower (relative to those shared by all four donors). Rarefaction indicated that sorted-subset sequencing remained incomplete although depth was large.

This clone has only a few counts. What it binds is not known. Sequencing used immunoSEQ multiplex PCR; TCRdb keeps in-frame clones, though not all of them. The sample has 950,000 to 1,300,000 clones, approximately 72% seen once; the top ten hold about 1.5%. This CDR3 comprises 12 residues. CDR1 is SGHAT and CDR2 is FQNNGV in the germline V gene. V was clipped by 2 bases and J by 4 bases, with 6 bases between them. This receptor was obtained from a man between 18 and 35 years old in good health. Sequenced sample: memory CD4+ T cells sorted from blood. Subset here: CD45RA-negative fraction. V is TRBV11-2 and J is TRBJ2-7; D unclear. The CDR3 bases are TGTGCCAGCAGCTTACACGGGTACGAGCAGTACTTC. Translated: CASSLHGYEQYF.